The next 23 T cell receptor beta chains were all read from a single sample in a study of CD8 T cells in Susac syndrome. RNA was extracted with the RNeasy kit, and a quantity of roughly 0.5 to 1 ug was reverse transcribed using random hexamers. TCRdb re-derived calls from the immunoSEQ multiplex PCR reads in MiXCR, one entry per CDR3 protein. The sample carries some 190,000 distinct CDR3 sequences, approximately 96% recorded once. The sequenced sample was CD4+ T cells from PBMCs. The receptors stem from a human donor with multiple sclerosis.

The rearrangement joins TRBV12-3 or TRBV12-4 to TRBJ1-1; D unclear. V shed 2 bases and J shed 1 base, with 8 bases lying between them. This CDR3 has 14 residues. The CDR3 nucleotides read TGTGCCAGCAGTTTAACGCTCGGGAACACTGAAGCTTTCTTT. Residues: CASSLTLGNTEAFF.

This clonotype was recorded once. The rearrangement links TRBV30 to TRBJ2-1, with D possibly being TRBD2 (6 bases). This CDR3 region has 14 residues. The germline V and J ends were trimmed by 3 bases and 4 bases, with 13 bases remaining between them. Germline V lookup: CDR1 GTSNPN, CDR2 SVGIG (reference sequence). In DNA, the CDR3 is TGTGCCTGGAGGACGGGCGGGGCATACAATGAGCAGTTCTTC. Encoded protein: CAWRTGGAYNEQFF.

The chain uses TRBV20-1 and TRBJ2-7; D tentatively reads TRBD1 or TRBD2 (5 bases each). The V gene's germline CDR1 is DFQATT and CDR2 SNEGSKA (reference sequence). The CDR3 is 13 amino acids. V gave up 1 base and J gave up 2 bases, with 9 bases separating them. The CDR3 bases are TGCAGTGCTAGAGCGGGACGGACCTACGAGCAGTACTTC. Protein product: CSARAGRTYEQYF.

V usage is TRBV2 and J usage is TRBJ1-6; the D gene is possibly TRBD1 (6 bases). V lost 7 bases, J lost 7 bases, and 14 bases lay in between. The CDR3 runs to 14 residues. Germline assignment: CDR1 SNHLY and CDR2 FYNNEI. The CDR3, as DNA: TGTGCCAGCACCGCGGCACAGGGCAATTCACCCCTCCACTTT. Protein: CASTAAQGNSPLHF.

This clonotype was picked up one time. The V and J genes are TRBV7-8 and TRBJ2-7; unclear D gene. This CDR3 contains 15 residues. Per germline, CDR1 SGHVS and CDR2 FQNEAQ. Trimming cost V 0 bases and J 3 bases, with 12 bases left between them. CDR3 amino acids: CASSLARRENYEQYF. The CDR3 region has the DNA TGTGCCAGCAGCTTAGCAAGGCGTGAAAACTACGAGCAGTACTTC.

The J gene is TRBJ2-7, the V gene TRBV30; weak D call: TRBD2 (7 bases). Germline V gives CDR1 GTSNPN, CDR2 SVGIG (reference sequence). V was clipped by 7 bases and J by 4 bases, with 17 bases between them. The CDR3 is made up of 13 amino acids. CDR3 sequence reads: CAYLDGGQYEQYF. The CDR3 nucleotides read TGTGCCTACCTCGACGGGGGGCAATACGAGCAGTACTTC.

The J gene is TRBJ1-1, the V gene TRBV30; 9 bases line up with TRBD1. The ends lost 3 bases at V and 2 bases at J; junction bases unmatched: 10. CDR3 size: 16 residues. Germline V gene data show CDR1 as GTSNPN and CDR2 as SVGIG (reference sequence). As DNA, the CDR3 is TGTGCCTGGAGAGGACTGGGGGGACAGGGTAACACTGAAGCTTTCTTT. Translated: CAWRGLGGQGNTEAFF.

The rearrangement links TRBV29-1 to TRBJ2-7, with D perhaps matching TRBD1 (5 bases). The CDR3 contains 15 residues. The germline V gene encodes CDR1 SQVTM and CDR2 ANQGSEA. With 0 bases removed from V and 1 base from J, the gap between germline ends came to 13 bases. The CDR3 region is CSVEDPTGSSYEQYF. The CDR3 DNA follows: TGCAGCGTTGAAGATCCAACAGGATCATCCTACGAGCAGTACTTC.

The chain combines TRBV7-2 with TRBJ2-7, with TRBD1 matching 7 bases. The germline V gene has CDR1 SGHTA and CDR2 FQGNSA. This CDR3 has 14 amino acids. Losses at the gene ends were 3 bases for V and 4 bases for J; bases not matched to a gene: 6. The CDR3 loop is CASSFPGQPYEQYF. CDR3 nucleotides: TGTGCCAGCAGCTTCCCGGGACAGCCATACGAGCAGTACTTC. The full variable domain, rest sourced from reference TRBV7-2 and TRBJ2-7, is GAGVSQSPSNKVTEKGKDVELRCDPISGHTALYWYRQSLGQGLEFLIYFQGNSAPDKSGLPSDRFSAERTGGSVSTLTIQRTQQEDSAVYLCASSFPGQPYEQYFGPGTRLTVT.

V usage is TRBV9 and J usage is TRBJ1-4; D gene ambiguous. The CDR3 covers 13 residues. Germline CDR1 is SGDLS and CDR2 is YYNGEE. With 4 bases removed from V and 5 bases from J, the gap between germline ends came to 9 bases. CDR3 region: CASSRVDNEKLFF. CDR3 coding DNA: TGTGCCAGCAGCAGGGTAGACAATGAAAAACTGTTTTTT.

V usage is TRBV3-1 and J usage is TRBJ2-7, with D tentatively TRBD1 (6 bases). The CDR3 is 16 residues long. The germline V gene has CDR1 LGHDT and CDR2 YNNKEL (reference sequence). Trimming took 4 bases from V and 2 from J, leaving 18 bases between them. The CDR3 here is CASSRNAGVRAYEQYF. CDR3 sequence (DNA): TGTGCCAGCAGCCGGAACGCAGGGGTAAGAGCCTACGAGCAGTACTTC.

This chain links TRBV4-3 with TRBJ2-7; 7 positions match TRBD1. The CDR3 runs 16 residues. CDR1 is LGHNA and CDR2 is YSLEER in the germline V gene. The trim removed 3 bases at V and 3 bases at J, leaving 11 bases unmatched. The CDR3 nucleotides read TGCGCCAGCAGCCAGGAGATGACAGGGAAGAACTACGAGCAGTACTTC. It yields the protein CASSQEMTGKNYEQYF.

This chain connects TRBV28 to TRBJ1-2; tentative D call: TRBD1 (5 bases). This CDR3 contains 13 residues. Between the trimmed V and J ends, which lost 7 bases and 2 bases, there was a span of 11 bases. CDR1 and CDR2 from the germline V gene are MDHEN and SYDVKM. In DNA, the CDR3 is TGTGCCAGCACCTTGGGGGGGAACTATGGCTACACCTTC. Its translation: CASTLGGNYGYTF.

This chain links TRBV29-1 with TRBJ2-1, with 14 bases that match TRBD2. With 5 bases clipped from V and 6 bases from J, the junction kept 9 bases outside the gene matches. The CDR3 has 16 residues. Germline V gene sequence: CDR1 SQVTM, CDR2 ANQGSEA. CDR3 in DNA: TGCAGCGTTCAGCCAAGGACTAGCGGGGGGTTCAATGAGCAGTTCTTC. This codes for CSVQPRTSGGFNEQFF.

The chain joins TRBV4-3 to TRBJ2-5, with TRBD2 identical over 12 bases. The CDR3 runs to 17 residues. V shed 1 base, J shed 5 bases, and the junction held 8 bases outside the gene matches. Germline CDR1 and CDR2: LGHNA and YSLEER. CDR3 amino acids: CASSQGTSGASGETQYF. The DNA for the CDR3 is TGCGCCAGCAGCCAAGGGACTAGCGGGGCATCTGGGGAGACCCAGTACTTC.

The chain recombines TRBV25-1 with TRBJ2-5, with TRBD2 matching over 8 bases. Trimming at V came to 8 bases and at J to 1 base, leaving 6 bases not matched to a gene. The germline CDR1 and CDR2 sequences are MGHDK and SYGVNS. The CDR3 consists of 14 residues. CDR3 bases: TGTGCCAGCCGGGGGAGCGGGGGCCAAGAGACCCAGTACTTC. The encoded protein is CASRGSGGQETQYF.

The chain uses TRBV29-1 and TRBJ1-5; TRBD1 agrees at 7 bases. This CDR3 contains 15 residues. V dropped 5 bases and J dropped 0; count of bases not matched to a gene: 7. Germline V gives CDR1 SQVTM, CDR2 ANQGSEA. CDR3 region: CSVQTPGGSNQPQHF. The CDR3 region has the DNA TGCAGCGTTCAGACCCCAGGGGGTAGCAATCAGCCCCAGCATTTT.

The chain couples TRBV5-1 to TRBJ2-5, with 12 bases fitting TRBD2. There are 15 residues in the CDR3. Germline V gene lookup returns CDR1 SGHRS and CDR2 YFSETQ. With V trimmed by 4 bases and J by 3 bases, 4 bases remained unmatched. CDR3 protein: CASSLRLAGEETQYF. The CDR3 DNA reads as TGCGCCAGCAGCCTTCGACTAGCGGGAGAAGAGACCCAGTACTTC. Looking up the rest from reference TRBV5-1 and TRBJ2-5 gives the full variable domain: KAGVTQTPRYLIKTRGQQVTLSCSPISGHRSVSWYQQTPGQGLQFLFEYFSETQRNKGNFPGRFSGRQFSNSRSEMNVSTLELGDSALYLCASSLRLAGEETQYFGPGTRLLVL.

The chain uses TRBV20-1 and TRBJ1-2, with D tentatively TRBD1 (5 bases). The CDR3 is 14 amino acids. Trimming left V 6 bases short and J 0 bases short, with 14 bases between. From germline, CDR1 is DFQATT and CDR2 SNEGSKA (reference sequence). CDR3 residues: CSARRAGPNYGYTF. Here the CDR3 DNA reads TGCAGTGCCAGACGGGCAGGGCCTAACTATGGCTACACCTTC.

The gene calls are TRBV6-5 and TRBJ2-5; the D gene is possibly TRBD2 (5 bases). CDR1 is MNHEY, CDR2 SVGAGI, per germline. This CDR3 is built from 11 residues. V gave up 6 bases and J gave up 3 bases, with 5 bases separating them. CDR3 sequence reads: CASRREETQYF. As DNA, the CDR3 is TGTGCCAGCAGGCGGGAAGAGACCCAGTACTTC.

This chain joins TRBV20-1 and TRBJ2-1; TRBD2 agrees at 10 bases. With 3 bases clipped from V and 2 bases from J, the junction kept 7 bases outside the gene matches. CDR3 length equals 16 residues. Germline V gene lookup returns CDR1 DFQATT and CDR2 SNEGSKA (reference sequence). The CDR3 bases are TGCAGTGCTAGGTATCCTAGCGGGGGACCCTACAATGAGCAGTTCTTC. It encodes CSARYPSGGPYNEQFF.

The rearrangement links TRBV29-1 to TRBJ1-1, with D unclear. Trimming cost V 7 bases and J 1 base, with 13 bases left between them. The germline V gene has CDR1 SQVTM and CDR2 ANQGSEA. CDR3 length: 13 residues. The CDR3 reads CSAGRKQNTEAFF. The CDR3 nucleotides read TGCAGCGCCGGGAGGAAGCAGAACACTGAAGCTTTCTTT.

As DNA, the CDR3 is TGTGCCAGCAGCCATCGGGCGGGGGGGATAGATACGCAGTATTTT. This translates into CASSHRAGGIDTQYF. The chain employs TRBV3-1 and TRBJ2-3, with 9 bases that match TRBD2. V shed 3 bases and J 5 bases; nucleotides not matched to a gene: 6. The CDR3 extends over 15 amino acids. Germline V gene sequence: CDR1 LGHDT, CDR2 YNNKEL (reference sequence).